Each of the 19 T cell receptor beta chains below was sequenced from the same sample in a study of CD8 T cells in Susac syndrome. Random hexamers were used to reverse transcribe an amount of roughly 0.45 to 1 ug RNA. TCRdb called the immunoSEQ multiplex PCR reads again in MiXCR, with one record for every CDR3 protein. This sample has 150,000 to 200,000 distinct CDR3 sequences; approximately 93% occur once, and the top ten carry approximately 0.09%. The sequencing sample was made of CD4+ T cells from PBMCs. These receptors were collected from a human donor with multiple sclerosis.

V usage is TRBV9 and J usage is TRBJ2-7; D tentatively fits TRBD1 or TRBD2 (6 bases each). The germline V and J ends were trimmed by 3 bases and 2 bases, with 12 bases remaining between them. Germline CDR1 and CDR2: SGDLS and YYNGEE. The CDR3 runs 14 residues. The CDR3 spells CASSETGRPYEQYF. The CDR3 DNA follows: TGTGCCAGCAGCGAAACAGGGAGGCCCTACGAGCAGTACTTC. The full variable domain, in which reference TRBV9 and TRBJ2-7 provide the parts outside the CDR3, is DSGVTQTPKHLITATGQRVTLRCSPRSGDLSVYWYQQSLDQGLQFLIQYYNGEERAKGNILERFSAQQFPDLHSELNLSSLELGDSALYFCASSETGRPYEQYFGPGTRLTVT.

This chain uses TRBV5-6 with TRBJ2-7; D is ambiguous. Trimming took 0 bases from V and 2 from J, leaving 6 bases between them. This CDR3 comprises 13 residues. The germline V gene encodes CDR1 SGHDT and CDR2 YYEEEE. CDR3 bases: TGTGCCAGCAGCTTGGGGCACGCCTACGAGCAGTACTTC. Translating it yields CASSLGHAYEQYF.

The rearrangement links TRBV6-6 to TRBJ2-5; no firm D call. Germline V lookup: CDR1 MNHNY, CDR2 SVGAGI (reference sequence). V dropped 4 bases and J dropped 0 bases, with 12 bases sitting between them. The CDR3 has 15 amino acids. The CDR3 loop reads CASSFLDPNQETQYF. CDR3 bases: TGTGCCAGCAGTTTCCTAGACCCTAACCAAGAGACCCAGTACTTC.

This chain joins TRBV18 and TRBJ1-3, with D hard to call. The CDR3 runs 18 residues. V was trimmed by 2 bases and J by 0 bases, leaving 17 bases between them. Germline lookup yields CDR1 KGHSH and CDR2 LQKENI. CDR3 DNA: TGTGCCAGCTCACCATCCCCGGGTCTACCCTTCTCTGGAAACACCATATATTTT. Translated, it gives CASSPSPGLPFSGNTIYF.

This chain joins TRBV2 and TRBJ2-2; TRBD1 agrees at 8 bases. J was trimmed by 2 bases and V by 6 bases; bases with no gene match: 5. This CDR3 spans 15 amino acids. The germline V gene encodes CDR1 SNHLY and CDR2 FYNNEI. The CDR3, as DNA: TGTGCCAGCAGCTCCCAGGGGGCAAACACCGGGGAGCTGTTTTTT. The encoded protein is CASSSQGANTGELFF.

This clonotype was observed once. V usage is TRBV4-2 and J usage is TRBJ2-2; 8 bases match TRBD2. Germline CDR1 reads LGHNA; CDR2 reads YNFKEQ. Trimming at V came to 1 base and at J to 0 bases, leaving 1 base not matched to a gene. This CDR3 is 16 amino acids long. CDR3: CASSQASGSNTGELFF. In nucleotides, the CDR3 is TGTGCCAGCAGCCAAGCTAGCGGGTCGAACACCGGGGAGCTGTTTTTT.

The chain carries TRBV20-1 and TRBJ2-7; maybe TRBD1 (7 bases). The CDR3 extends over 14 amino acids. CDR1 is DFQATT and CDR2 is SNEGSKA in the germline V gene (reference sequence). V was pared by 3 bases and J by 4 bases, with 16 bases between. CDR3 nucleotide sequence: TGCAGTGCTAGTCCATCCAGGGGGGATTACGAGCAGTACTTC. As protein: CSASPSRGDYEQYF.

This chain connects TRBV28 to TRBJ1-2; D remains unclear. This CDR3 has 14 amino acids. CDR1 is MDHEN and CDR2 is SYDVKM in the germline V gene. V lost 3 bases and J 1 base, leaving 9 bases between the germline ends. The CDR3 sequence: CASSFGSLNYGYTF. CDR3 nucleotide sequence: TGTGCCAGCAGTTTTGGGTCCCTTAACTATGGCTACACCTTC.

V usage is TRBV20-1 and J usage is TRBJ1-2; TRBD1 might be the D (6 bases). Trimming shortened V by 4 bases and J by 6 bases, and 12 bases separated the two germline ends. The CDR3 has 12 residues. The germline gives CDR1 DFQATT, CDR2 SNEGSKA (reference sequence). The CDR3 loop is CSAKSGGNGYTF. For the CDR3, the DNA is TGCAGTGCTAAGTCCGGGGGCAATGGCTACACCTTC.

V gene TRBV12-3 or TRBV12-4 combines with J gene TRBJ2-1; 13 bases are shared with TRBD2. The CDR3 runs 16 residues. V lost 4 bases, J lost 4 bases, and 4 bases stayed unmatched. The CDR3 sequence is CASSSILAGGYNEQFF. CDR3 nucleotide sequence: TGTGCCAGCAGTTCAATACTAGCGGGAGGGTACAATGAGCAGTTCTTC.

This chain uses TRBV20-1 with TRBJ2-3; 8 bases are a match to TRBD1. V was clipped by 6 bases and J by 6 bases; unmatched bases: 14. CDR1 is DFQATT and CDR2 is SNEGSKA in the germline V gene (reference sequence). The CDR3 consists of 15 residues. CDR3 protein: CSATSRTGTWDTQYF. Here the CDR3 DNA reads TGCAGTGCCACATCTCGGACAGGGACTTGGGATACGCAGTATTTT.

This clonotype was recorded once. The chain has TRBV5-6 and TRBJ2-2; 9 bases agree with TRBD2. The CDR3 extends over 15 amino acids. Looked up from germline, CDR1 is SGHDT and CDR2 is YYEEEE. The trim removed 7 bases at V and 2 bases at J, leaving 6 bases unmatched. This CDR3 reads CASLLSGRNTGELFF. The CDR3 nucleotides are TGTGCCAGCCTCCTTAGCGGGAGAAACACCGGGGAGCTGTTTTTT.

This clonotype was detected only a few times. This chain uses TRBV6-1 with TRBJ1-5, with D unresolved. Germline-derived CDR1 and CDR2 are MNHNS and SASEGT. With 7 bases removed from V and 4 bases from J, the gap between germline ends came to 8 bases. This CDR3 region has 12 residues. The CDR3 nucleotides are TGTGCCAGCAACAAAGCTAATCAGCCCCAGCATTTT. Protein: CASNKANQPQHF.

The chain uses TRBV2 and TRBJ1-6, with D perhaps matching TRBD1 (5 bases). The germline V and J ends were trimmed by 0 bases and 7 bases, with 13 bases remaining between them. CDR3 length: 16 residues. Germline-derived CDR1 and CDR2 are SNHLY and FYNNEI. CDR3 protein: CASSEALRQGNSPLHF. The CDR3 nucleotides read TGTGCCAGCAGTGAAGCGCTTCGGCAGGGCAATTCACCCCTCCACTTT.

V is TRBV29-1 and J is TRBJ2-5, with 9 bases that match TRBD1. CDR1 is SQVTM, CDR2 ANQGSEA, per germline. The CDR3 runs 12 residues. V lost 8 bases and J lost 9; bases outside the gene matches: 10. In DNA, the CDR3 is TGCAGCTCTGCGACAGGGGGATGGGCCCAGTACTTC. Its translation: CSSATGGWAQYF.

This chain links TRBV25-1 with TRBJ1-2, with D possibly matching TRBD1 (5 bases). The CDR3 spans 16 residues. Trimming removed 3 bases at V and 7 bases at J, with 21 bases between. Germline CDR1 is MGHDK and CDR2 is SYGVNS. The CDR3, as DNA: TGTGCCAGCAGTGATGGATCGAGGGGATTGGGTTCTGGCTACACCTTC. Protein sequence: CASSDGSRGLGSGYTF.

This clonotype was counted a single time. The chain is built from TRBV19 and TRBJ2-7; TRBD1 agrees at 8 bases. V lost 5 bases and J lost 0; bases outside the gene matches: 15. This CDR3 has 18 residues. Germline loops: CDR1 LNHDA, CDR2 SQIVND (reference sequence). The CDR3 loop is CASSGAGTGLPLSYEQYF. DNA for the CDR3: TGTGCCAGTAGTGGGGCCGGGACAGGCCTACCCCTCTCCTACGAGCAGTACTTC. The full variable domain, in which reference TRBV19 and TRBJ2-7 provide the parts outside the CDR3, is DGGITQSPKYLFRKEGQNVTLSCEQNLNHDAMYWYRQDPGQGLRLIYYSQIVNDFQKGDIAEGYSVSREKKESFPLTVTSAQKNPTAFYLCASSGAGTGLPLSYEQYFGPGTRLTVT.

The chain combines TRBV5-6 with TRBJ1-2; D gene ambiguous. The length of the CDR3 is 15 residues. V dropped 2 bases and J dropped 4 bases, with 15 bases sitting between them. CDR1 is SGHDT, CDR2 YYEEEE, per germline. The DNA for the CDR3 is TGTGCCAGCAGCTTCTGGGTTCGGGGTACCTATGGCTACACCTTC. Translating gives CASSFWVRGTYGYTF.

The chain combines TRBV3-1 with TRBJ2-7, with D perhaps TRBD2 (6 bases). The J call may not be correct, given that the DNA end is closer to TRBJ2-5. Looked up from germline, CDR1 is LGHDT and CDR2 is YNNKEL (reference sequence). This CDR3 is built from 13 residues. The CDR3 bases are TGTGCCAGCAGCCAAGACGGGGGTACGACCCAGTACTTC. It translates to CASSQDGGTTQYF.